This note documents a single TCR beta chain sequence. Its antigen is unknown. After 5'RACE with constant-segment primers, TCR alpha and TCR beta cDNA libraries carrying sample barcodes and UMIs were obtained. TCRdb used MiXCR to reprocess the 5' RACE reads, holding one entry per CDR3 protein. In the table there are fewer than 650,000 distinct CDR3 sequences, about a fifth of which are singletons. This specimen comes from a study of T-cell memory formation after mild COVID-19. Study summary: TCR clusters were largely donor specific.

Regarding the study as a whole: CD4+ bias marked clones expanding day 15 to 37, unlike balanced contracting clones.

The germline V gene encodes CDR1 SGHRS and CDR2 YFSETQ. The CDR3 is 18 residues long. The V segment lost 3 bases and the J segment 0 bases; nucleotides outside the gene matches: 9. The sequence was collected from an adult woman who had mild COVID-19 (a few samples of this study predate the infection). Cell type and time point are not known. The chain has TRBV5-1 and TRBJ2-7, with 13 positions matching TRBD2. Material: PBMCs or a T cell subset sorted from them (not recorded which). As DNA, the CDR3 is TGCGCCAGCAGCTCACGGACTAGCGGGAGAGGGAGCTCCTACGAGCAGTACTTC. Its protein product is CASSSRTSGRGSSYEQYF.